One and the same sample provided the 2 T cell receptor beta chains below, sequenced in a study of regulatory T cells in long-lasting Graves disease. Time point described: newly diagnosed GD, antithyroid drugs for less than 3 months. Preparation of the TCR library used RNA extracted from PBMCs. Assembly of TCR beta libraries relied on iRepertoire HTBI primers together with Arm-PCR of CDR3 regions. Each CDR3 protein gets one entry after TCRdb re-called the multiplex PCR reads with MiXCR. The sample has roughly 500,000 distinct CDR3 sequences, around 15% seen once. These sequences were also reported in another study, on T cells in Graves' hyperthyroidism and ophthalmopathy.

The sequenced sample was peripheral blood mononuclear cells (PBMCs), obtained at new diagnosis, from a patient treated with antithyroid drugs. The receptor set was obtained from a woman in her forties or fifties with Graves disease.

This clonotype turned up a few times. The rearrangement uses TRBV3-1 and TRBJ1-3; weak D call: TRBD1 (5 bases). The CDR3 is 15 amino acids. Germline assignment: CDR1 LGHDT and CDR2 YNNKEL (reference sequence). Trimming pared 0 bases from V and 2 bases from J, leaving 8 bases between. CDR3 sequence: CASSQEVGAGNTIYF. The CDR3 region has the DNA TGTGCCAGCAGCCAAGAAGTGGGGGCTGGAAACACCATATATTTT.

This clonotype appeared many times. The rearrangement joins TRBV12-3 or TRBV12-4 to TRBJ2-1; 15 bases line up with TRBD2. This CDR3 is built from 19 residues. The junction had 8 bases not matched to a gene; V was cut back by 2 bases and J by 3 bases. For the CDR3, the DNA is TGTGCCAGCAGTTTAAAGGGACTAGCGGGAGGAAATTTCTACAATGAGCAGTTCTTC. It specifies CASSLKGLAGGNFYNEQFF.